This T cell receptor beta chain comes out of a study of cytomegalovirus exposure and HLA in healthy donors (dated by TCRdb to the late 2010s). The study in broad terms: An earlier analysis of several hundred of the donors reported about 250 Gb of sequence data and some 120 million unique TCR beta sequences from about 200 million T cells. An early release that covered around 590 HLA-typed donors contained approximately 290 gigabases of sequencing data and 65 million to 100 million unique TCR sequences. The genetic ancestry cluster associated with self-reported Caucasian donors included over 65% of the 300 to 400 genotyped donors. The study aimed to test whether cataloging public T cell receptors could reveal signatures of past pathogen exposure. The T cell repertoires of 666 subjects were profiled by immunosequencing and related to cytomegalovirus serostatus. In addition to the first cohort of 666 subjects, a separate validation cohort of 120 different subjects was used. High-throughput TCR immunosequencing, statistical association of individual TCRs with disease status, and machine learning were combined to predict cytomegalovirus infection status. A later analysis re-examined previously published TCR beta repertoires from hundreds of donors and added high-resolution HLA genotyping to investigate patterns of TCR occurrence. The later analysis used no new phenotypic data to find candidate immune exposures, relying instead on TCR beta sequences and their occurrence across donors. An earlier analysis of 587 of the donors used high-throughput TCR beta sequencing to judge whether each TCR beta V gene segment behaved as functional or pseudogenic. Donor age, sex, ethnicity and CMV serostatus were collected together with the repertoire data. A later genetic analysis used genome-wide SNP genotypes for 398 of the 666 donors, treating that subset as a discovery cohort. Every repertoire in the discovery cohort had been generated on one and the same sequencing platform. HLA typing covered class I and class II loci at four-digit resolution. Typing coverage differed by locus: A, B, C, DRB1 and DQB1 were typed in roughly 620-640 donors, DQA1 in 522, DPA1 in approximately 600, and DPB1 in just under 480. Five DR-DQ haplotypes were treated as single units for association and clustering because of strong linkage in the cohort. On average, over 200,000 unique TCR beta nucleotide sequences were sequenced per donor among more than 350 genotyped donors of the cohort, with around 19% of those sequences being non-productive.

In total, fewer than 750 healthy bone marrow donors made up the cohort. All cohort members were sampled while nominally healthy, although unrecorded immune exposures were likely present. The donor tested CMV seronegative, placing the donor among the approximately 360 seronegative members of the cohort. Every donor gave a peripheral blood sample, and the peripheral blood mononuclear cells from that sample were used for TCR beta sequencing. Genomic DNA extraction from the blood cell samples was performed with the Qiagen DNeasy Blood Extraction Kit. Points on this clone: Its antigen target is currently unknown. Base qualities are missing; no much larger clone stands one base away.

Broader findings and caveats from the paper: Most CMV-associated TCR beta chains appeared to be HLA-restricted in a later analysis, and the HLA associations seemed to be driven largely by CMV exposure. A few of the identified cytomegalovirus-associated TCR beta chains were confirmed in vitro to be specific for cytomegalovirus antigens. An earlier analysis of 587 of the donors showed that most TCR beta V segments appeared in productive rearrangements either about 87% or about 30% of the time, which broadly matched IMGT annotations. The study gave a list of roughly 150 TCR beta chains associated with cytomegalovirus. Specific HLA alleles were associated with 18,000 or so TCR beta sequences at a false discovery rate of 0.05 in a later analysis. A further reported finding was that TCR beta sequences accurately predicted the HLA-A and HLA-B alleles for most subjects in the first cohort. The only immune exposure information available for the cohort was CMV serostatus. The authors suggested that the approach could potentially be extended to other disease states and immunological phenotypes. Because HLA typing was unavailable for some donors at each locus, only the typed subset was used in association tests. In a later analysis, several top co-occurrence clusters were reported to appear linked to parvovirus B19, influenza, CMV and Epstein-Barr virus. Compared with the roughly 600-donor mean, donors in an Asian-associated ancestry cluster had fewer N-insertions in productive TCRs, according to a later genetic analysis. In a later analysis, HLA-associated TCR beta chains showed more clonal expansion and lower generation probabilities than non-associated chains that were equally common. The cohort was sequenced for TCR beta chains only, and without alpha or paired-chain data the features that could be detected were limited. According to a later analysis, TCR association rates differed among HLA loci, with DRB1 alleles showing the most associated TCRs and HLA-C alleles showing the fewest. Because counts were too low, seventeen rarely observed V segments, including chromosome 9 orphons, were left out of the earlier analysis of 500 to 750 of the donors. Because the 87-base-pair reads could not distinguish some IMGT-functional V segments, including TRBV6-2 and TRBV6-3, those segments were excluded. The classifier was reported to diagnose cytomegalovirus status with high specificity and sensitivity in both the original and validation cohorts. The sequencing pipeline was judged likely to have produced a cluster of highly shared sequence variants as a technical artifact. Roughly uniform sequencing depth across donors was assumed in presence/absence analyses, although this assumption may not hold. Correlated functional status among segregating V segments might reflect linkage disequilibrium, but an unknown experimental factor could not be ruled out. Assigning TCR associations to individual alleles was difficult when HLA alleles, especially DR and DQ, strongly co-occurred. Most TCR sequences were observed very rarely across donors, whereas some public TCRs were present in many individuals. In a later genetic analysis, a missense DCLRE1C variant was associated with V-gene and J-gene trimming of TCR beta chains, and the association was replicated in an independent cohort.

The germline V gene specifies MGHRA as CDR1 and YSYEKL as CDR2. V is cut by 1 base and J by 0 bases, and the space between the germline ends is 14 bases. The CDR3 goes from the cysteine to the phenylalanine over 17 residues. Just the 51-base CDR3 DNA is kept, in frame starting at base 1. The library was built by means of the immunoSEQ multiplex PCR assay. A mixture of 60 forward primers for TCR Vbeta segments and 13 reverse primers for TCR Jbeta segments was used in the multiplex PCR. The CDR3 region of rearranged TCR beta genes was amplified from genomic DNA by a multiplex PCR assay. The Illumina HiSeq System was used to sequence the amplified TCR beta libraries as 87-base-pair reads. The authors' analysis ran thus. A later analysis counted tens of millions of unique TCR beta chains across the roughly 700 repertoires, and around 9.9 million of these chains were shared by at least two donors. Raw reads were error-corrected and collapsed into unique sequences with a nearest-neighbor algorithm that merged closely related sequences to remove PCR and sequencing errors. Alignment of CDR3 sequences to IMGT reference sequences was used to assign V, D and J gene segments. For a sequence to be retained, a match of at least six nucleotides to both a V gene segment and a J gene segment was required. Rearrangements were called productive when the CDR3 lacked stop codons and stayed in frame with V and J; all others were non-productive. Following IMGT convention, CDR3 was defined as the stretch from the second conserved V-encoded cysteine up to the conserved J-encoded phenylalanine. In an earlier analysis of 500 to 650 of the donors, sequences lacking an unambiguous match to a single V gene segment were excluded. An earlier analysis of fewer than 650 of the donors classified V segments as functional when productive rearrangements were above 56.7% and as segregating when the standard deviation between donors was above 5%. A statistical classification framework was developed to diagnose cytomegalovirus status using the catalog of TCR beta chain sequences. V and J gene assignment, in a later analysis, came from comparing TCR nucleotide sequences with IMGT/GENE-DB human TR gene sequences. In a later analysis, CDR3 sequences and most-parsimonious VDJ recombination scenarios were assigned using the TCRdist pipeline. In a later analysis, each TCR beta chain was defined by its CDR3 amino acid sequence together with its V-gene family, and reads lacking a unique V-gene family were excluded. In a later analysis, fewer than 600 highly shared, low-generation-probability nucleotide sequences were removed to address suspected cross-contamination and a sequencing artifact. In a later analysis, a clonal expansion index for each public chain was calculated from normalized within-repertoire ranks of inferred template counts. A later analysis computed generation probabilities with a VDJ recombination model fitted to out-of-frame rearrangements, and checked the results against IGoR. Hypergeometric tests were used in a later analysis to score TCR-TCR, TCR-HLA and TCR-CMV co-occurrence, with a repertoire-size bias correction applied to the TCR pairs. To estimate false discovery rates, a later analysis permuted the HLA or CMV assignments 20 times. In a later analysis, co-occurring TCRs were grouped with DBSCAN, and TCRdist sequence similarity was added when clustering was performed within HLA-allele-positive subsets. For co-occurrence clustering, repertoires with fewer than 30,000 or more than 120,000 public chains were excluded, along with five repertoires with anomalous nucleotide sharing. TCRdb obtained this table from immuneACCESS and retained in-frame rearrangements with V and J assigned. These tables miss some clones; where compared with another copy, unresolved V genes account for less than half of the shortfall, and the remainder is unexplained. V, J and clone size were drawn from that table, and D and trimming were deduced from the DNA. The sample table holds 150,000 to 200,000 clones, of which around 81% were seen once. The ten largest clones capture 1.5% to 2% of the sample.

Sequencing was done on a sample of PBMCs. The chain is encoded by TRBV4-1 joined to TRBJ2-3; TRBD2 might be the D gene, on 6 matching bases. The receptor was derived from a man aged 30 to 45 in good health and CMV-seronegative. This receptor carries the CDR3 CASSQVGRERSTDTQYF. The sequenced DNA: TGCGCCAGCAGCCAAGTCGGACGGGAGCGGAGCACAGATACGCAGTATTTT.